These T cell receptor beta chains were read from a single sample in a study of OX40 agonist ivuxolimab in advanced cancers. Here immunoSEQ multiplex PCR was the method, and the copy in TCRdb shows in-frame clones only, minus some. Of 56,000 or so clones in the sample, roughly four fifths were seen once. The sample here was CD4+ or CD8+ T cells sorted from blood, taken in a trial of the OX40 agonist ivuxolimab. Receptor source: an adult with an advanced solid tumor such as melanoma, head and neck, liver or kidney cancer. Each CDR3 is given with its conserved first and last residue. Each record gives: D gene, clone size, V gene, CDR3 length, J gene, CDR3 protein, CDR3 DNA. D genes are given only for firm matches. Expanded clones are given a class, and other clones once, few, many or no size at all.

TRBD2	.	TRBV5-1	15	TRBJ2-2	CASSPSGGNTGELFF	TGCGCCAGCAGCCCTAGCGGGGGTAACACCGGGGAGCTGTTTTTT
TRBD2	.	TRBV11-2	16	TRBJ2-1	CASRNSGGNSYNEQFF	TGTGCCAGCAGAAATAGCGGGGGGAACTCCTACAATGAGCAGTTCTTC
.	few	TRBV13	13	TRBJ2-7	CASSLSLGYEQYF	TGTGCCAGCAGCTTATCTCTCGGCTACGAGCAGTACTTC
.	.	TRBV7-3	15	TRBJ2-3	CASSLQDQFPDTQYF	TGTGCCAGCAGCTTACAGGACCAGTTCCCAGATACGCAGTATTTT
TRBD2	.	TRBV5-1	18	TRBJ2-1	CASSALAGGTSSYNEQFF	TGCGCCAGCAGCGCACTAGCGGGGGGGACAAGCTCCTACAATGAGCAGTTCTTC
.	.	TRBV6-5	14	TRBJ2-3	CASSYSGMTDTQYF	TGTGCCAGCAGTTACTCCGGTATGACAGATACGCAGTATTTT
TRBD2	few	TRBV6-5	14	TRBJ2-5	CASRISGLEETQYF	TGTGCCAGCAGAATCTCGGGACTAGAAGAGACCCAGTACTTC
TRBD1	.	TRBV7-2	16	TRBJ2-7	CASRGGVGQEIYEQYF	TGTGCCAGCAGAGGTGGAGTTGGACAGGAGATATACGAGCAGTACTTC
TRBD2	few	TRBV19	15	TRBJ2-5	CASKRLAGSRETQYF	TGTGCCAGTAAGAGACTAGCGGGGTCCCGGGAGACCCAGTACTTC
TRBD1	few	TRBV6-4	13	TRBJ1-5	CASSGGQGQPQHF	TGTGCCAGCAGTGGGGGACAGGGCCAGCCCCAGCATTTT
TRBD2	.	TRBV9	18	TRBJ2-2	CASSVRSGRGANTGELFF	TGTGCCAGCAGCGTACGGTCCGGACGGGGGGCGAACACCGGGGAGCTGTTTTTT
.	.	TRBV5-6	16	TRBJ1-2	CASSRPGGRITYGYTF	TGTGCCAGCTCGCGGCCAGGTGGGCGGATAACCTATGGCTACACCTTC
.	.	TRBV9	15	TRBJ2-1	CASSVESYHYNEQFF	TGTGCCAGCAGCGTAGAGAGCTACCACTACAATGAGCAGTTCTTC
TRBD2	.	TRBV6-5	14	TRBJ2-3	CASSFSGGEDTQYF	TGTGCCAGCAGTTTTAGCGGGGGTGAAGATACGCAGTATTTT
TRBD1	.	TRBV6-6	13	TRBJ1-6	CASRTGGDSPLHF	TGTGCCAGCAGAACAGGGGGCGATTCACCCCTCCACTTT
.	few	TRBV9	14	TRBJ1-4	CASGRELTNEKLFF	TGTGCCAGCGGGAGGGAGCTAACTAATGAAAAACTGTTTTTT
TRBD2	.	TRBV9	16	TRBJ2-5	CASSVDSGGLQETQYF	TGTGCCAGCAGCGTAGATAGCGGGGGCCTCCAAGAGACCCAGTACTTC
.	.	TRBV12-2	15	TRBJ2-3	CASRHGLAGTDTQYF	TGTGCAAGTCGCCACGGACTAGCGGGCACAGATACGCAGTATTTT
TRBD1	.	TRBV2	13	TRBJ2-5	CASKRDREETQYF	TGTGCCAGCAAAAGGGACAGGGAAGAGACCCAGTACTTC
.	.	TRBV6-5	15	TRBJ2-1	CASSYSPRPGNEQFF	TGTGCCAGCAGTTACTCTCCGCGGCCAGGGAATGAGCAGTTCTTC
.	.	TRBV7-3	18	TRBJ2-2	CASSSQPVTGRNTGELFF	TGTGCCAGCAGCTCACAACCAGTTACAGGCCGGAACACCGGGGAGCTGTTTTTT
TRBD2	.	TRBV6-5	14	TRBJ2-4	CASTSRGDKNIQYF	TGTGCCAGCACCAGCCGGGGGGACAAAAACATTCAGTACTTC
.	.	TRBV30	15	TRBJ2-6	CAWSVGGYGANVLTF	TGTGCCTGGAGTGTAGGGGGGTACGGCGCCAACGTCCTGACTTTC
.	.	TRBV9	13	TRBJ2-7	CASSAQGLDEQYF	TGTGCCAGCAGCGCCCAGGGACTGGACGAGCAGTACTTC
.	.	TRBV30	13	TRBJ1-5	CAWSVTSNQPQHF	TGTGCCTGGAGTGTAACCAGCAATCAGCCCCAGCATTTT
.	.	TRBV7-6	15	TRBJ1-5	CASSVQQGRNQPQHF	TGTGCCAGCAGCGTACAGCAGGGTCGCAATCAGCCCCAGCATTTT
.	.	TRBV28	17	TRBJ2-3	CASSLSRGIRNTDTQYF	TGTGCCAGCAGTTTAAGTCGGGGAATAAGGAATACAGATACGCAGTATTTT
.	few	TRBV19	14	TRBJ1-3	CASKVTATGNTIYF	TGTGCCAGTAAGGTGACAGCCACTGGAAACACCATATATTTT
.	once	TRBV5-6	14	TRBJ2-7	CASSLRDVRHEQYF	TGTGCCAGCAGCCTTAGGGACGTCCGCCACGAGCAGTACTTC
.	.	TRBV23-1	19	TRBJ2-7	CASSQFSTGSCGFKGEQYF	TGCGCCAGCAGTCAATTTTCCACAGGGTCCTGTGGATTCAAGGGCGAGCAGTACTTC
.	.	TRBV14	11	TRBJ2-7	CASSQEREQYF	TGTGCCAGCAGCCAGGAGAGGGAGCAGTACTTC
TRBD1	.	TRBV4-1	17	TRBJ1-5	CASSRTIVRGPNQPRHF	TGCGCCAGCAGCCGTACTATCGTTAGGGGGCCTAATCAGCCCCGGCATTTT
.	.	TRBV28	12	TRBJ2-7	CASSLRGREQYF	TGTGCCAGCAGTTTACGGGGGCGCGAGCAGTACTTC
.	.	TRBV19	14	TRBJ2-1	CASSITGIADQQFF	TGTGCCAGTAGTATCACAGGTATAGCGGATCAACAGTTCTTC
.	once	TRBV11-1	14	TRBJ1-1	CASSLEAGNTEAFF	TGTGCCAGCAGCTTAGAAGCCGGAAACACTGAAGCTTTCTTT
.	.	TRBV18	13	TRBJ2-5	CASSIRVQETQYF	TGTGCCAGCTCAATCAGGGTACAAGAGACCCAGTACTTC
.	.	TRBV7-9	15	TRBJ2-6	CASTFGQTGANVLTF	TGTGCCAGCACTTTCGGACAGACTGGGGCCAACGTCCTGACTTTC
.	.	TRBV19	15	TRBJ2-7	CASSLREASSYEQYF	TGTGCCAGTAGTCTCCGAGAGGCGAGCTCCTACGAGCAGTACTTC
.	.	TRBV18	12	TRBJ2-1	CASSQREIEQFF	TGTGCCAGCTCCCAGAGGGAGATTGAGCAGTTCTTC
.	once	TRBV10-3	12	TRBJ1-1	CAISEWETEAFF	TGTGCCATCAGTGAGTGGGAGACTGAAGCTTTCTTT
TRBD1	.	TRBV7-3	16	TRBJ2-7	CASRHRDRALLGEQYF	TGTGCCAGCAGACACCGGGACAGGGCCTTGCTTGGAGAGCAGTACTTC
.	once	TRBV30	15	TRBJ1-5	CAWSGQVVGNQPQHF	TGTGCCTGGAGTGGACAGGTTGTGGGAAATCAGCCCCAGCATTTT
.	.	TRBV7-2	13	TRBJ2-3	CASSWKGADTQYF	TGTGCCAGCAGCTGGAAAGGGGCAGATACGCAGTATTTT
.	.	TRBV5-6	14	TRBJ2-7	CASSLSMGYYEQYF	TGTGCCAGCAGCTTAAGTATGGGCTACTACGAGCAGTACTTC
.	.	TRBV19	13	TRBJ1-2	CASSRGARVSYTF	TGTGCCAGTAGCCGGGGGGCGCGGGTGAGCTACACCTTC
.	.	TRBV5-6	17	TRBJ1-1	CASSPVTTRFLNTEAFF	TGTGCCAGCAGCCCTGTTACCACACGGTTCCTCAACACTGAAGCTTTCTTT
TRBD1	.	TRBV4-1	14	TRBJ2-7	CASSPDRANGEQYF	TGCGCCAGCAGCCCTGACAGGGCGAACGGCGAGCAGTACTTC
.	.	TRBV4-3	15	TRBJ1-2	CASSQLGVGVDGYTF	TGCGCCAGCAGCCAACTGGGGGTGGGGGTAGATGGCTACACCTTC
.	once	TRBV15	14	TRBJ2-7	CATSRGPPLYEQYF	TGTGCCACCAGCAGAGGGCCTCCCCTCTACGAGCAGTACTTC
.	.	TRBV10-3	13	TRBJ1-4	CAIRRGEDEKLFF	TGTGCCATCAGGCGAGGTGAGGATGAAAAACTGTTTTTT
.	.	TRBV4-1	15	TRBJ2-7	CASSQEAGTSYEQYF	TGCGCCAGCAGCCAAGAGGCGGGGACCTCCTACGAGCAGTACTTC
TRBD1	few	TRBV28	15	TRBJ2-3	CASRGTGLRADTQYF	TGTGCCAGCAGGGGGACAGGGTTGCGCGCAGATACGCAGTATTTT
.	.	TRBV6-5	14	TRBJ1-1	CASATEVGNTEAFF	TGTGCCAGCGCTACCGAAGTTGGGAACACTGAAGCTTTCTTT